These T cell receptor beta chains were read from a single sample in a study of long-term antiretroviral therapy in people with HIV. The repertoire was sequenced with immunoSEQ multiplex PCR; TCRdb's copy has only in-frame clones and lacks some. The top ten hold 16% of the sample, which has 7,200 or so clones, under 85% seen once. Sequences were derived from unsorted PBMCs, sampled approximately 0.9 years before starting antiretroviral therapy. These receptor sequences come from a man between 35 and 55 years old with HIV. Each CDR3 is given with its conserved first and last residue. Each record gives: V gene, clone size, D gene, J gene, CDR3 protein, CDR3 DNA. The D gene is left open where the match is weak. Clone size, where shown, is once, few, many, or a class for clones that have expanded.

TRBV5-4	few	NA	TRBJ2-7	CASSLGAGTSVEQYF	TGTGCCAGCAGCTTGGGGGCCGGGACGTCTGTGGAGCAGTACTTC
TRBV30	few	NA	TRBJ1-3	CAWAGEGSGNTIYF	TGTGCCTGGGCGGGCGAGGGGTCTGGAAACACCATATATTTT
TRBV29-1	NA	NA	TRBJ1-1	CSVEDGQNTEAFF	TGCAGCGTTGAAGACGGGCAGAACACTGAAGCTTTCTTT
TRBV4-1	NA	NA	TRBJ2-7	CASSQTPTYEQYF	TGCGCCAGCAGCCAGACTCCCACCTACGAGCAGTACTTC
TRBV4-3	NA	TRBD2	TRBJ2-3	CASRSGTSGPDTQYF	TGCGCCAGCAGGTCCGGGACTAGTGGCCCAGATACGCAGTATTTT
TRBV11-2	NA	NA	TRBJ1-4	CASSFGGRTNEKLFF	TGTGCCAGCAGCTTCGGGGGGCGGACTAATGAAAAACTGTTTTTT
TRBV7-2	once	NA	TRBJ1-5	CASSLRRDSNQPQHF	TGTGCCAGCAGCTTAAGGCGGGATAGCAATCAGCCCCAGCATTTT
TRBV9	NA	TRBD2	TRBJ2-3	CASSASGGGTDTQYF	TGTGCCAGCAGCGCTAGCGGGGGGGGCACAGATACGCAGTATTTT
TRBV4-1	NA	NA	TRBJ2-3	CASSGRQSASTDTQYF	TGCGCCAGCAGCGGCCGGCAGAGCGCTAGCACAGATACGCAGTATTTT
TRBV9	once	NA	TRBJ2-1	CASSVVARGGYNEQFF	TGTGCCAGCAGCGTAGTTGCTAGGGGGGGCTACAATGAGCAGTTCTTC
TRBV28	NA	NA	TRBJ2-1	CASIASSYNEQFF	TGTGCCAGCATAGCTAGCTCCTACAATGAGCAGTTCTTC
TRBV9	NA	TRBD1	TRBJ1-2	CASSGGRGQDGYTF	TGTGCCAGCAGCGGTGGCAGGGGGCAAGATGGCTACACCTTC
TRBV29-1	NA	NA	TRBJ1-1	CSVYAVWAFF	TGCAGCGTTTACGCCGTGTGGGCTTTCTTT
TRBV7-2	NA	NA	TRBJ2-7	CASSSARTPYEQYF	TGTGCCAGCAGCTCAGCCCGGACTCCCTACGAGCAGTACTTC
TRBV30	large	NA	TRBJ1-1	CAWSEGGEAFF	TGTGCCTGGAGTGAGGGGGGGGAAGCTTTCTTT
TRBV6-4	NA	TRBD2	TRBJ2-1	CASSDPGGHNEQFF	TGTGCCAGCAGTGATCCGGGGGGGCACAATGAGCAGTTCTTC
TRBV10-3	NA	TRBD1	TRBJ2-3	CAISARTGTDTQYF	TGTGCCATCAGTGCCAGGACAGGGACAGATACGCAGTATTTT
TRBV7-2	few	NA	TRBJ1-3	CASNPLELGGNTIYF	TGTGCCAGCAACCCCCTCGAGTTGGGTGGAAACACCATATATTTT
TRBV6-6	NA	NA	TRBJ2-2	CASTNRETGELFF	TGTGCCAGCACCAACCGGGAGACCGGGGAGCTGTTTTTT
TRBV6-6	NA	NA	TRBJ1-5	CASRTPGGGNQPQHF	TGTGCCAGCAGGACCCCCGGGGGAGGGAATCAGCCCCAGCATTTT
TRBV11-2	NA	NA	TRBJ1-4	CASSSEQTVATNEKLFF	TGTGCCAGCAGCTCGGAGCAGACAGTTGCAACTAATGAAAAACTGTTTTTT
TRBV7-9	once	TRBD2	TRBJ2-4	CASSSGGLAKNIQYF	TGTGCCAGCAGCTCGGGGGGTCTAGCCAAAAACATTCAGTACTTC
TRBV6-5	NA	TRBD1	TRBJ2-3	CASSLQGGDTQYF	TGTGCCAGCAGTCTACAGGGGGGAGATACGCAGTATTTT
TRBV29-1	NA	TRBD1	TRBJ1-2	CSVDRGNYGYTF	TGCAGCGTTGACAGGGGGAACTATGGCTACACCTTC
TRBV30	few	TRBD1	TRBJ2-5	CACDRVPEETQYF	TGTGCCTGTGACAGGGTGCCCGAAGAGACCCAGTACTTC
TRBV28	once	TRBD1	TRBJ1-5	CASTLLQGAQHF	TGTGCCAGCACCCTATTACAGGGGGCCCAGCATTTT
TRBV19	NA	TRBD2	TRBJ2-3	CASSIVAGGPADTQYF	TGTGCCAGTAGTATCGTAGCGGGGGGGCCGGCAGATACGCAGTATTTT
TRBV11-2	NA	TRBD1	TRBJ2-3	CASRSTGSDTQYF	TGTGCCAGCAGGTCGACAGGGTCAGATACGCAGTATTTT
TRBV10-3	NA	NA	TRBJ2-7	CAISDSRGAGEQYF	TGTGCCATCAGTGATAGCAGGGGGGCGGGGGAGCAGTACTTC
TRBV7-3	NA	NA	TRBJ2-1	CASSLQTSRVNEQFF	TGTGCCAGCAGCTTGCAAACTAGTAGGGTGAATGAGCAGTTCTTC
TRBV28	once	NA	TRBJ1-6	CASSSGETASSAPLHF	TGTGCCAGCAGTTCCGGGGAAACAGCCTCTTCAGCACCCCTCCACTTT
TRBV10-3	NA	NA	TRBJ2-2	CAISETGQPLTGELFF	TGTGCCATCAGTGAGACGGGACAACCGCTCACCGGGGAGCTGTTTTTT
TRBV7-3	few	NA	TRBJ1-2	CASMNGTQPDTF	TGTGCCAGCATGAACGGAACCCAGCCTGACACCTTC
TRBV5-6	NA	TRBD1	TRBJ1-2	CASSLGGGGHYGYTF	TGTGCCAGCAGCTTGGGAGGGGGCGGCCACTATGGCTACACCTTC
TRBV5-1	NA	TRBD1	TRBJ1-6	CASSQGQRSSPLHF	TGCGCCAGCAGCCAGGGACAGCGTAGTTCACCCCTCCACTTT
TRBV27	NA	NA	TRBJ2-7	CASSPEQGALEQYF	TGTGCCAGCAGCCCCGAACAGGGAGCACTCGAGCAGTACTTC
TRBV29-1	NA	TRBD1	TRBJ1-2	CSVDTGAGEGYGYTF	TGCAGCGTTGACACAGGGGCGGGGGAGGGCTATGGCTACACCTTC
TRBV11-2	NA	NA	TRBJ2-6	CASSPTGYSGANVLTF	TGTGCCAGCAGCCCTACAGGTTACTCTGGGGCCAACGTCCTGACTTTC
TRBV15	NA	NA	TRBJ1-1	CATSRDRRRVDTEAFF	TGTGCCACCAGCAGGGACAGACGGCGGGTTGACACTGAAGCTTTCTTT
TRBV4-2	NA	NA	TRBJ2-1	CASSQDRGTYNEQFF	TGTGCCAGCAGCCAAGATCGGGGGACCTACAATGAGCAGTTCTTC
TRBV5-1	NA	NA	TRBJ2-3	CASSPSTDTQYF	TGCGCCAGCAGCCCGAGCACAGATACGCAGTATTTT
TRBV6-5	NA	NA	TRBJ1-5	CASSYGLRQPQHF	TGTGCCAGCAGTTACGGTCTGCGGCAGCCCCAGCATTTT